This record concerns one T cell receptor beta chain sequence. What it recognizes is unknown. The data belong to a study of T cell responses to AZD1222 COVID-19 vaccine. Study observations and caveats: Only 5 or 6 people who got AZD1222 tested seropositive at baseline. Repertoires were obtained solely post-peak T cell response.

Germline-derived CDR1 and CDR2 are SGHNT and YYREEE (reference sequence). This CDR3 comprises 14 residues. Trimming took off 0 bases at V and 2 bases at J, with 8 bases between the two ends. The data were produced by immunoSEQ multiplex PCR, yet TCRdb's version contains in-frame clones alone and is incomplete. The repertoire holds around 120,000 clones, with roughly 90% as singletons. The genes are TRBV5-4 and TRBJ2-5; possible D gene TRBD1, 5 bases. The specimen was peripheral blood, collected on day 0 of AZD1222 vaccination. The sequence came from an adult in good health. The CDR3 coding sequence is TGTGCCAGCAGCTTGGAGGGGCGGCAAGAGACCCAGTACTTC. It specifies CASSLEGRQETQYF.